Described below is a single T cell receptor beta chain sequence and its context. V gave up 0 bases and J gave up 7 bases, with 19 bases separating them. There are 16 residues in the CDR3. Germline V gene sequence: CDR1 MGHRA, CDR2 YSYEKL. The table came from immunoSEQ multiplex PCR; TCRdb's copy has only in-frame clones and leaves some out. The sample holds some 30,000 clones, 90% seen once. This specimen belongs to a study of T cell changes during pregnancy in multiple sclerosis. The sample was CD4+ T cells from peripheral blood mononuclear cells, taken in the third trimester of pregnancy. The receptor comes from a female donor in good health, enrolled as a control in a pregnancy study. The genes are TRBV4-1 and TRBJ2-7; D is perhaps TRBD2 (6 bases). CDR3 sequence reads: CASSQEERLVPLEQYF. In DNA, the CDR3 is TGCGCCAGCAGCCAAGAAGAGAGACTAGTACCCTTGGAGCAGTACTTC.